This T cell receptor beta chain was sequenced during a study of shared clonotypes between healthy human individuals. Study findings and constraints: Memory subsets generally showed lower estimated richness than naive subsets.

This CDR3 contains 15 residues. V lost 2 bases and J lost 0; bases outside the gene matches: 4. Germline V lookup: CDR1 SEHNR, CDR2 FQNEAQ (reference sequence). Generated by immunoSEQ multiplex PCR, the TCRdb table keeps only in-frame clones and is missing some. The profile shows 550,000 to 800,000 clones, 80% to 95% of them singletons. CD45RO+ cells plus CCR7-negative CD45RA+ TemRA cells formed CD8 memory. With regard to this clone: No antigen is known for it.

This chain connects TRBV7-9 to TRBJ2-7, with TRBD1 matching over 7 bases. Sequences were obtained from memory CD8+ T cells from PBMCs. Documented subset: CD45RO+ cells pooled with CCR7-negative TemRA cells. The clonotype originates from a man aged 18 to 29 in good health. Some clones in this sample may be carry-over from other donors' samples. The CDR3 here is CASSLRAGGSYEQYF. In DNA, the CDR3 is TGTGCCAGCAGCTTACGGGCAGGGGGCTCCTACGAGCAGTACTTC.